The 5 T cell receptor beta chains below come from one sample, sequenced in a study of cytomegalovirus exposure and HLA in healthy donors. 60 Vbeta and 13 Jbeta primers were used in PCR. Some clones are missing from TCRdb's copy, which holds only in-frame ones; the method was immunoSEQ multiplex PCR. Of roughly 150,000 clones detected, roughly 76% appear once; the ten largest clones hold about 2%. The sample taken for sequencing was PBMCs. The receptors derive from a male donor in good health and CMV-seronegative.

The V gene is TRBV25-1, the J gene TRBJ2-1; no reliable D call. Germline V gene lookup returns CDR1 MGHDK and CDR2 SYGVNS. The length of the CDR3 is 17 residues. The germline V and J ends were trimmed by 1 base and 0 bases, with 13 bases remaining between them. The CDR3: CASSELGGGDSYNEQFF. For the CDR3, the DNA is TGTGCCAGCAGTGAATTGGGTGGCGGCGACTCCTACAATGAGCAGTTCTTC.

V usage is TRBV10-1 and J usage is TRBJ1-6; D is possibly TRBD1 (6 bases). The CDR3 has 15 residues. Germline CDR1 WNHNN, CDR2 SYGVQD (reference sequence). Trimming removed 6 bases at V and 3 bases at J, with 12 bases between. This chain's CDR3 is CASSEGQFYNSPLHF. CDR3 bases: TGCGCCAGCAGCGAAGGACAGTTCTATAATTCACCCCTCCACTTT.

The gene calls are TRBV6-6 and TRBJ1-4; 9 bases match TRBD1. Germline CDR1 reads MNHNY; CDR2 reads SVGAGI (reference sequence). The CDR3 is 16 residues long. V was pared by 2 bases and J by 7 bases, with 8 bases of the junction left unmatched. The CDR3 loop is CASSYLPGQGAEKLFF. The CDR3 DNA sequence: TGTGCCAGCAGTTACCTACCGGGACAGGGTGCTGAAAAACTGTTTTTT.

This rearrangement joins TRBV15 to TRBJ2-5, with unresolved D. CDR3 length: 12 amino acids. Germline CDR1 and CDR2: LNHNV and YYDKDF (reference sequence). Trimming stripped 1 base from V and 5 bases from J, with 5 bases between. In nucleotides, the CDR3 is TGTGCCACCAGCAGAGCTTTGGAGACCCAGTACTTC. Protein product: CATSRALETQYF.

The chain combines TRBV4-1 with TRBJ2-2, with 9 bases that match TRBD1. CDR1 and CDR2 (germline): MGHRA, YSYEKL. The CDR3 consists of 17 residues. After removal of 3 bases from V and 6 bases from J, the junction contained 11 bases not matched to a gene. DNA of the CDR3: TGCGCCAGCAGCCACCTTCTCTTGGACAGGGGTCCCGGGGAGCTGTTTTTT. Its translation: CASSHLLLDRGPGELFF.